The 27 T cell receptor beta chains listed next were all sequenced from one sample in a study of CD8 T cells in Susac syndrome. An amount of RNA that ranged from roughly 0.45 to 1 ug was reverse transcribed with random hexamers. TCRdb fed the immunoSEQ multiplex PCR reads into MiXCR, producing one record per CDR3 protein. The sample carries roughly 150,000 distinct CDR3 sequences, about 94% recorded once. The sequencing input was CD8+ T cells from PBMCs. These TCRs come from a human donor with multiple sclerosis.

This chain connects TRBV14 to TRBJ2-1; D ambiguous. The CDR3 length is 13 residues. Deletions cut 4 bases from V and 9 bases from J, with 13 bases between. From germline, CDR1 is SGHDN and CDR2 FVKESK. CDR3 sequence: CASSPRLTIEQFF. DNA of the CDR3: TGTGCCAGCAGCCCAAGATTGACGATTGAGCAGTTCTTC.

The chain joins TRBV7-8 to TRBJ1-1, with D perhaps matching TRBD1 (6 bases). Germline V CDR1 and CDR2: SGHVS, FQNEAQ. CDR3 length equals 14 residues. Trimming shortened V by 4 bases and J by 4 bases, and 13 bases separated the two germline ends. CDR3 region: CASSSRKGVTEAFF. CDR3 nucleotide sequence: TGTGCCAGCAGCTCTCGCAAGGGGGTCACTGAAGCTTTCTTT.

This chain connects TRBV19 to TRBJ2-6; D not resolved. V dropped 7 bases and J dropped 0 bases, with 19 bases sitting between them. Germline values: CDR1 LNHDA, CDR2 SQIVND (reference sequence). There are 18 residues in the CDR3. The CDR3 is CASTPRSVAYSGANVLTF. CDR3 nucleotide sequence: TGTGCCAGTACCCCAAGGAGCGTGGCTTACTCTGGGGCCAACGTCCTGACTTTC.

The chain links TRBV6-2 or TRBV6-3 to TRBJ2-1, with a tentative D call TRBD2 (5 bases). CDR1 is MNHEY, CDR2 SVGEGT, per germline. The length of the CDR3 is 15 residues. Deletions cut 2 bases from V and 7 bases from J, with 15 bases between. CDR3 sequence: CASSYARGGLNEQFF. DNA for the CDR3: TGTGCCAGCAGTTACGCGCGTGGAGGCCTAAATGAGCAGTTCTTC.

The chain employs TRBV30 and TRBJ2-7; possibly TRBD2 for D (5 bases). The CDR3 contains 12 residues. Germline CDR1 is GTSNPN and CDR2 is SVGIG (reference sequence). Trimming removed 2 bases at V and 2 bases at J, with 7 bases between. In DNA, the CDR3 is TGTGCCTGGAGTTTCGGGGCCTACGAGCAGTACTTC. Residues: CAWSFGAYEQYF.

The chain recombines TRBV2 with TRBJ2-1; D might be TRBD1 (7 bases). The CDR3 sequence is 15 residues long. Trimming took off 7 bases at V and 0 bases at J, with 13 bases between the two ends. Germline loops: CDR1 SNHLY, CDR2 FYNNEI. CDR3 coding DNA: TGTGCCAGCAACGGGGGACAGCGCTCCTACAATGAGCAGTTCTTC. As protein: CASNGGQRSYNEQFF. The entire variable domain, with the rest obtained from reference TRBV2 and TRBJ2-1, is as follows: EPEVTQTPSHQVTQMGQEVILRCVPISNHLYFYWYRQILGQKVEFLVSFYNNEISEKSEIFDDQFSVERPDGSNFTLKIRSTKLEDSAMYFCASNGGQRSYNEQFFGPGTRLTVL.

This rearrangement joins TRBV7-9 to TRBJ2-1; no firm D call. The CDR3 spans 11 residues. Between the trimmed V and J ends, which lost 4 bases and 15 bases, there was a span of 13 bases. Germline V CDR1 and CDR2: SEHNR, FQNEAQ (reference sequence). The CDR3 is CASSYGPMPFF. The CDR3 DNA follows: TGTGCCAGCAGCTACGGACCGATGCCGTTCTTC.

This clonotype appeared once. The chain recombines TRBV10-3 with TRBJ2-5, with no clear D. Trimming left V 6 bases short and J 7 bases short, with 9 bases between. Per the germline V gene, CDR1 is ENHRY and CDR2 is SYGVKD. The length of the CDR3 is 11 residues. CDR3 residues: CAIRSKGTQYF. CDR3 in DNA: TGTGCCATCAGGTCCAAGGGGACCCAGTACTTC.

CDR3 sequence (DNA): TGTGCCAGCAGTATGGGGGATTATGGGGCCAACGTCCTGACTTTC. As protein: CASSMGDYGANVLTF. V gene TRBV28 combines with J gene TRBJ2-6; D is perhaps TRBD1 or TRBD2 (5 bases each). This CDR3 spans 15 amino acids. The germline V and J ends were trimmed by 5 bases and 3 bases, with 11 bases remaining between them. The germline V gene has CDR1 MDHEN and CDR2 SYDVKM. The full variable domain, in which reference TRBV28 and TRBJ2-6 provide the parts outside the CDR3, is DVKVTQSSRYLVKRTGEKVFLECVQDMDHENMFWYRQDPGLGLRLIYFSYDVKMKEKGDIPEGYSVSREKKERFSLILESASTNQTSMYLCASSMGDYGANVLTFGAGSRLTVL.

CDR3 nucleotides: TGTGCCAGTACTCCCGCCGGCGGGGGGACCTACGAGCAGTACTTC. Translating gives CASTPAGGGTYEQYF. The chain is built from TRBV19 and TRBJ2-7, with 8 bases fitting TRBD2. CDR1 is LNHDA, CDR2 SQIVND, per germline (reference sequence). Trimming cost V 7 bases and J 2 bases; bases outside gene matches: 10. This CDR3 has 15 amino acids. Combining the CDR3 with reference TRBV19 and TRBJ2-7 gives the whole variable domain DGGITQSPKYLFRKEGQNVTLSCEQNLNHDAMYWYRQDPGQGLRLIYYSQIVNDFQKGDIAEGYSVSREKKESFPLTVTSAQKNPTAFYLCASTPAGGGTYEQYFGPGTRLTVT.

This clonotype has just a few counts. The V call is TRBV18, the J call TRBJ2-7, with 7 bases matching TRBD1. Unmatched junction bases numbered 6, after V lost 3 bases and J lost 1 base. Looked up from germline, CDR1 is KGHSH and CDR2 is LQKENI. The CDR3 is 15 amino acids. The CDR3 here is CASSPQGQRSYEQYF. The CDR3 DNA follows: TGTGCCAGCTCACCCCAGGGACAGAGATCCTACGAGCAGTACTTC.

This chain links TRBV15 with TRBJ1-1; the D is unclear. The ends were cut back, 0 bases at V and 1 base at J, with 9 bases in the middle. The CDR3 sequence is 15 residues long. Per the germline V gene, CDR1 is LNHNV and CDR2 is YYDKDF (reference sequence). The DNA of the CDR3 is TGTGCCACCAGCAGAGATAAAGGGCAGAACACTGAAGCTTTCTTT. Amino acids: CATSRDKGQNTEAFF.

The J gene is TRBJ2-3, the V gene TRBV7-9, with 8 bases fitting TRBD2. The CDR3 consists of 17 residues. V was pared by 1 base and J by 2 bases, with 8 bases of the junction left unmatched. Germline loops: CDR1 SEHNR, CDR2 FQNEAQ (reference sequence). The CDR3, as DNA: TGTGCCAGCAGCTTAGGGTCACTAGCGGTCTACACAGATACGCAGTATTTT. This sequence encodes CASSLGSLAVYTDTQYF.

V gene TRBV9 combines with J gene TRBJ2-2; 10 nucleotides line up with TRBD1. Germline values: CDR1 SGDLS, CDR2 YYNGEE. The CDR3 spans 16 residues. After removal of 7 bases from V and 5 bases from J, the junction contained 11 bases not matched to a gene. CDR3 DNA: TGTGCCAGCGAGCCTCGACAGGGGGCTAGAACCGGGGAGCTGTTTTTT. This gives the protein CASEPRQGARTGELFF.

The rearrangement uses TRBV12-3 or TRBV12-4 and TRBJ1-5, with a tentative D call TRBD1 (5 bases). The CDR3 has 14 amino acids. V lost 5 bases to trimming and J lost 7 bases, with 15 bases between them. The CDR3 region is CASSLPGVWQPQHF. The CDR3 nucleotides are TGTGCCAGCAGTCTCCCGGGGGTTTGGCAGCCCCAGCATTTT.

The J gene is TRBJ2-5, the V gene TRBV9; D possibly matches TRBD1 or TRBD2 (5 bases each). The CDR3 has 16 amino acids. Germline loops: CDR1 SGDLS, CDR2 YYNGEE. V was pared by 7 bases and J by 5 bases, with 24 bases between. In nucleotides, the CDR3 is TGTGCCAGCGGAGAGGTGGGGCTACACTCGGGGGAGACCCAGTACTTC. This encodes CASGEVGLHSGETQYF.

This chain joins TRBV6-5 and TRBJ1-2, with D tentatively TRBD1 (5 bases). The V end lost 10 bases, the J end lost 8 bases, and 17 bases lay between the germline ends. Germline V CDR1 and CDR2: MNHEY, SVGAGI. The CDR3 has 12 residues. In DNA form, the CDR3 reads TGTGCCACCATGAAACCTCCAGGGGGCTACACCTTC. Translated, it gives CATMKPPGGYTF.

The CDR3 here is CASSQARSYNEQFF. In nucleotides, the CDR3 is TGCGCCAGCAGCCAAGCCAGGTCCTACAATGAGCAGTTCTTC. The chain is built from TRBV4-1 and TRBJ2-1, with D hard to call. This CDR3 comprises 14 residues. V was cut by 1 base and J by 1 base, with 5 bases left in between. The V gene's germline CDR1 is MGHRA and CDR2 YSYEKL.

This chain connects TRBV28 to TRBJ1-1; no reliable D call. Germline-derived CDR1 and CDR2 are MDHEN and SYDVKM. V dropped 3 bases and J dropped 3 bases, with 5 bases sitting between them. The CDR3 loop spans 12 amino acids. The CDR3 nucleotides read TGTGCCAGCAGTTTGGGTTACACTGAAGCTTTCTTT. Its protein product is CASSLGYTEAFF.

This chain connects TRBV7-9 to TRBJ2-1; 11 bases match TRBD2. Germline values: CDR1 SEHNR, CDR2 FQNEAQ (reference sequence). The CDR3 loop spans 16 amino acids. V shed 3 bases and J 8 bases; nucleotides not matched to a gene: 9. CDR3 in amino acids: CASSFSGGGRLHEQFF. CDR3 DNA: TGTGCCAGCAGCTTTAGCGGGGGGGGCCGTCTCCATGAGCAGTTCTTC. The variable domain in full, with the rest retrieved from reference TRBV7-9 and TRBJ2-1, is DTGVSQNPRHKITKRGQNVTFRCDPISEHNRLYWYRQTLGQGPEFLTYFQNEAQLEKSRLLSDRFSAERPKGSFSTLEIQRTEQGDSAMYLCASSFSGGGRLHEQFFGPGTRLTVL.

This clonotype was counted only a few times. The chain recombines TRBV27 with TRBJ2-2; no clear D. CDR3 length: 14 amino acids. Germline lookup yields CDR1 MNHEY and CDR2 SMNVEV (reference sequence). Trimming removed 2 bases from V and 6 bases from J, with 10 bases in between. CDR3 DNA: TGTGCCAGCAGTTTAACGGGCTTGGCCGGGGAGCTGTTTTTT. Translation: CASSLTGLAGELFF.

The CDR3 DNA follows: TGTGCCAGCAGCTCGTTCAGGGGGCCCCAAGAGACCCAGTACTTC. Amino acids: CASSSFRGPQETQYF. V is TRBV7-3 and J is TRBJ2-5, with 8 bases matching TRBD1. The germline gives CDR1 SGHTA, CDR2 FQGTGA. The CDR3 consists of 15 residues. J gave up 1 base and V 4 bases, and 5 bases lay outside the gene matches.

The gene calls are TRBV29-1 and TRBJ2-1, with 14 bases matching TRBD2. V lost 1 base to trimming and J lost 2 bases; unmatched junction nucleotides: 1. Germline V gene sequence: CDR1 SQVTM, CDR2 ANQGSEA. This CDR3 has 16 amino acids. As DNA, the CDR3 is TGCAGCGTTGAAGGGACTAGCGGGGGGCCCTACAATGAGCAGTTCTTC. It encodes CSVEGTSGGPYNEQFF.

The chain has TRBV9 and TRBJ2-5; TRBD2 agrees at 8 bases. The CDR3 covers 17 residues. Trimming cost V 4 bases and J 2 bases; bases outside gene matches: 13. Germline CDR1 reads SGDLS; CDR2 reads YYNGEE. The DNA of the CDR3 is TGTGCCAGCAGCATACCATCCAGCGGGGGAGATCAAGAGACCCAGTACTTC. It codes for CASSIPSSGGDQETQYF.

This chain joins TRBV9 and TRBJ2-5, with 10 bases identical to TRBD2. CDR3 length: 14 residues. Germline assignment: CDR1 SGDLS and CDR2 YYNGEE. Trimming cost V 4 bases and J 4 bases; bases outside gene matches: 4. CDR3 DNA sequence: TGTGCCAGCAGCACTAGCGGGGCACGAGAGACCCAGTACTTC. Translation gives CASSTSGARETQYF.

The gene calls are TRBV27 and TRBJ1-2; D call uncertain. The CDR3 contains 11 residues. Germline assignment: CDR1 MNHEY and CDR2 SMNVEV (reference sequence). Trimming stripped 5 bases from V and 8 bases from J, with 9 bases between. CDR3 region: CASSGPMGYTF. The CDR3 DNA reads as TGTGCCAGCAGTGGTCCTATGGGCTACACCTTC.

The chain has TRBV4-3 and TRBJ2-2; 10 nucleotides agree with TRBD1. Per germline, CDR1 LGHNA and CDR2 YSLEER. There are 17 residues in the CDR3. Trimming took 3 bases from V and 1 from J; bases not matched to a gene: 5. The CDR3 bases are TGCGCCAGCAGCCAGGAATGGACAGGGGGGAACACCGGGGAGCTGTTTTTT. This gives the protein CASSQEWTGGNTGELFF.